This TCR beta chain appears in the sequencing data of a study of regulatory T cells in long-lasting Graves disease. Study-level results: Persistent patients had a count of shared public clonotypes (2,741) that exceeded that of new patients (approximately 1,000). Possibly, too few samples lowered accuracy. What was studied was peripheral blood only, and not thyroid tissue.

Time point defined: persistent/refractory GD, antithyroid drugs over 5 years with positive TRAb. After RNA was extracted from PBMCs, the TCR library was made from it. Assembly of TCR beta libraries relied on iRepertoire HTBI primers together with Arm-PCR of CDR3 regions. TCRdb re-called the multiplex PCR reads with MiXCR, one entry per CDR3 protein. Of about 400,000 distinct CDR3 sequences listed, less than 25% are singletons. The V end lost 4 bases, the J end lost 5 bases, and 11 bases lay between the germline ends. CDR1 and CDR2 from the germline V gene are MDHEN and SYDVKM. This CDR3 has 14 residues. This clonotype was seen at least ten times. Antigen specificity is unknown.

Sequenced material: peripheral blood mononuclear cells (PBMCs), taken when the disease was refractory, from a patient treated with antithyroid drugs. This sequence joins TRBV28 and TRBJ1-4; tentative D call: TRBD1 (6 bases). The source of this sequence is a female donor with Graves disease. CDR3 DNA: TGTGCCAGCAGTTCGGCAGGGGTGAATGAAAAACTGTTTTTT. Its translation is CASSSAGVNEKLFF.